Below are 9 T cell receptor beta chains sequenced from a single sample in a study of blood T cell repertoires in COVID-19. Clones were read by immunoSEQ multiplex PCR, and TCRdb kept only the in-frame ones, dropping some. The data contain approximately 70,000 clones, over 70% of them singletons. Material for sequencing was peripheral blood. Receptor source: a woman aged 70-85 years with acute or convalescent COVID-19.

CDR3 sequence (DNA): TGTGCCAGCAGTCTCGCCTACGGGACAGCCAACGAGCAGTACTTC. It codes for CASSLAYGTANEQYF. The chain links TRBV6-5 to TRBJ2-7; TRBD1 agrees at 7 bases. Trimming cost V 5 bases and J 5 bases; bases outside gene matches: 12. The germline V gene has CDR1 MNHEY and CDR2 SVGAGI. There are 15 residues in the CDR3.

The chain uses TRBV9 and TRBJ2-5, with 11 bases identical to TRBD2. V lost 4 bases, J lost 3 bases, and 2 bases stayed unmatched. The CDR3 spans 14 residues. The germline V gene encodes CDR1 SGDLS and CDR2 YYNGEE. The CDR3 DNA follows: TGTGCCAGCAGCCCGACTAGCGGGGAAGAGACCCAGTACTTC. The encoded protein is CASSPTSGEETQYF.

This clone was observed once. The gene calls are TRBV29-1 and TRBJ2-1; TRBD1 matches at 10 bases. The CDR3 loop spans 15 amino acids. Germline V lookup: CDR1 SQVTM, CDR2 ANQGSEA. V shed 7 bases and J 9 bases; nucleotides not matched to a gene: 15. The chain's CDR3 is CSAGGDRGLFSEQFF. The CDR3 DNA sequence: TGCAGCGCCGGGGGTGACAGGGGGCTTTTCAGTGAGCAGTTCTTC.

The V gene is TRBV20-1, the J gene TRBJ1-2; 7 nucleotides match TRBD1. CDR3 size: 11 residues. In germline, CDR1 is DFQATT, CDR2 SNEGSKA (reference sequence). V shed 1 base and J 12 bases; nucleotides not matched to a gene: 5. In nucleotides, the CDR3 is TGCAGTGCTAGAGTGACAGGGAGTAACACCTTC. Protein sequence: CSARVTGSNTF.

In this sample, this clone turned up a few times. The chain uses TRBV6-2 or TRBV6-3 and TRBJ1-2; tentatively, D is TRBD1 (6 bases). From germline, CDR1 is MNHEY and CDR2 SVGEGT. CDR3 size: 18 residues. V was clipped by 0 bases and J by 5 bases, with 22 bases between them. CDR3 nucleotides: TGTGCCAGCAGTTACTCGACGGGGGGCTCTCTCGGGACGTATGGCTACACCTTC. Its protein is CASSYSTGGSLGTYGYTF.

The chain joins TRBV10-3 to TRBJ1-1; D gene unclear. This CDR3 contains 11 residues. Germline CDR1 ENHRY, CDR2 SYGVKD. V was pared by 10 bases and J by 3 bases, with 9 bases between. CDR3 nucleotide sequence: TGTGCCACCCTTCAGGACACTGAAGCTTTCTTT. Amino acids: CATLQDTEAFF.

This clone has more than one count but fewer than ten. The rearrangement links TRBV4-3 to TRBJ2-6, with 10 bases aligning to TRBD2. Germline CDR1 reads LGHNA; CDR2 reads YSLEER. Losses at the gene ends were 0 bases for V and 2 bases for J; bases not matched to a gene: 7. This CDR3 has 19 residues. This CDR3 reads CASSQESSGRVTGANVLTF. The CDR3 DNA is TGCGCCAGCAGCCAAGAATCTAGCGGGAGAGTAACTGGGGCCAACGTCCTGACTTTC.

This clone has more than one count but fewer than ten. The chain uses TRBV5-1 and TRBJ1-4; D gene uncertain. V was pared by 5 bases and J by 3 bases, with 14 bases between. The CDR3 totals 15 residues. CDR1 and CDR2 (germline): SGHRS, YFSETQ. In DNA, the CDR3 is TGCGCCAGCAGGGTCCAGGAGGTCTCTAATGAAAAACTGTTTTTT. The encoded protein is CASRVQEVSNEKLFF.

This clone was counted only a few times. This chain joins TRBV7-2 and TRBJ1-2; 7 bases agree with TRBD1. The germline CDR1 and CDR2 sequences are SGHTA and FQGNSA. The CDR3 contains 13 residues. V lost 5 bases and J lost 6; bases outside the gene matches: 6. The CDR3 DNA is TGTGCCAGCAGCGACAGGGATAGCGATGGCTACACCTTC. As protein: CASSDRDSDGYTF.